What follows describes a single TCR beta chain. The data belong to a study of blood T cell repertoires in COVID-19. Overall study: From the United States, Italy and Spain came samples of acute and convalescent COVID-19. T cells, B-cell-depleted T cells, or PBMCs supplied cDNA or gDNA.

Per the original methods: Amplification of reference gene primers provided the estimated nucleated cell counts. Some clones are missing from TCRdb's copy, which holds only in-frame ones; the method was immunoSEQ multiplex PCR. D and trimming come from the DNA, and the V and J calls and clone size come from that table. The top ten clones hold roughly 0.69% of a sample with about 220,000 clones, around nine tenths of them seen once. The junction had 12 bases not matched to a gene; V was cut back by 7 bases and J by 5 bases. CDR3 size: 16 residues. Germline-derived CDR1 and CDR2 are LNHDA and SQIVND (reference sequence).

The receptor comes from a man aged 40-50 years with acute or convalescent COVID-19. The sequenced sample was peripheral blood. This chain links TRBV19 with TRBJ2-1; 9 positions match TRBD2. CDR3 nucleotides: TGTGCCAGTACCCAGAGGGGCGGCGGGAGGGACAATGAGCAGTTCTTC. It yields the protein CASTQRGGGRDNEQFF.